Shown below are 14 T cell receptor beta chains from a single sample sequenced in a study of low-dose radiotherapy and immunotherapy resistance in tumors. Time point denoted: before trial treatment. With TRAV- and TRBV-specific primers, first-strand cDNA was made, covering the alpha and beta chains. TCR amplification involved 20 PCR cycles with a constant-region primer and V-primer adapter. TCRdb reanalysed the reads using MiXCR and keeps one entry per CDR3 protein. Of more than 85,000 distinct CDR3 sequences listed, more than 8% are singletons. Sequenced material: PBMCs, taken before treatment. These TCRs come from a male donor with prostate cancer.

In this sample, this clonotype turned up many times. CDR3: CASTPSSRHEQYF. The CDR3 region has the DNA TGTGCCAGCACCCCAAGTAGCCGCCACGAGCAGTACTTC. The chain recombines TRBV28 with TRBJ2-7; D is unclear. Trimming took 7 bases from V and 5 from J, leaving 15 bases between them. Germline-derived CDR1 and CDR2 are MDHEN and SYDVKM. There are 13 residues in the CDR3.

This clonotype was observed many times. V gene TRBV2 combines with J gene TRBJ2-7; 11 bases line up with TRBD2. Germline assignment: CDR1 SNHLY and CDR2 FYNNEI. The ends lost 10 bases at V and 2 bases at J; junction bases unmatched: 7. This CDR3 is built from 14 residues. The CDR3 loop is CATGTSGTAYEQYF. The CDR3 coding sequence is TGTGCCACCGGGACTAGCGGTACAGCCTACGAGCAGTACTTC.

This clonotype has a count of ten or more. The rearrangement links TRBV18 to TRBJ1-3, with no clear D. Germline lookup yields CDR1 KGHSH and CDR2 LQKENI. The CDR3 is made up of 17 amino acids. Trimming cost V 0 bases and J 0 bases, with 12 bases left between them. CDR3 in amino acids: CASSPPGRTYSGNTIYF. Written as DNA, the CDR3 is TGTGCCAGCTCACCACCAGGAAGGACCTACTCTGGAAACACCATATATTTT. The variable domain in full, completed from reference TRBV18 and TRBJ1-3, reads NAGVMQNPRHLVRRRGQEARLRCSPMKGHSHVYWYRQLPEEGLKFMVYLQKENIIDESGMPKERFSAEFPKEGPSILRIQQVVRGDSAAYFCASSPPGRTYSGNTIYFGEGSWLTVV.

In this sample, this clonotype turned up many times. V usage is TRBV7-2 and J usage is TRBJ2-5, with 7 bases lining up with TRBD2. The CDR3 sequence is 14 residues long. Per germline, CDR1 SGHTA and CDR2 FQGNSA. V lost 5 bases to trimming and J lost 5 bases; unmatched junction nucleotides: 8. CDR3 in amino acids: CASSRPGLSETQYF. The CDR3 DNA reads TGTGCCAGCAGCCGACCGGGACTAAGTGAGACCCAGTACTTC.

There are many counts of this clonotype. This chain connects TRBV19 to TRBJ1-2; tentatively, D is TRBD1 (6 bases). Between the trimmed V and J ends, which lost 4 bases and 2 bases, there was a span of 11 bases. The CDR3 is made up of 14 amino acids. Looked up from germline, CDR1 is LNHDA and CDR2 is SQIVND (reference sequence). The CDR3 nucleotides read TGTGCCAGTAGTACAGCGGGGGCGAACTATGGCTACACCTTC. This translates into CASSTAGANYGYTF.

Here the CDR3 DNA reads TGCAGTCCAAGACTAGCGGGAGTCCTGAGCTCCTACAATGAGCAGTTCTTC. This gives the protein CSPRLAGVLSSYNEQFF. V gene TRBV20-1 combines with J gene TRBJ2-1, with 12 bases aligning to TRBD2. The V gene's germline CDR1 is DFQATT and CDR2 SNEGSKA (reference sequence). The CDR3 is made up of 17 amino acids. With V trimmed by 8 bases and J by 0 bases, 11 bases remained unmatched.

There are many counts of this clonotype. J is TRBJ2-3 and V is TRBV7-2, with TRBD1 matching over 8 bases. The V gene end was trimmed by 0 bases and the J gene end by 1 base; junction bases not matched to a gene: 3. Germline V lookup: CDR1 SGHTA, CDR2 FQGNSA. The length of the CDR3 is 16 residues. The CDR3 DNA reads as TGTGCCAGCAGCTTAGCCGGACAGGGCCGCACAGATACGCAGTATTTT. It codes for CASSLAGQGRTDTQYF. The whole variable domain, remainder taken from reference TRBV7-2 and TRBJ2-3, is GAGVSQSPSNKVTEKGKDVELRCDPISGHTALYWYRQSLGQGLEFLIYFQGNSAPDKSGLPSDRFSAERTGGSVSTLTIQRTQQEDSAVYLCASSLAGQGRTDTQYFGPGTRLTVL.

This clonotype was counted only a few times. The V call is TRBV18, the J call TRBJ2-7; 7 nucleotides align to TRBD1. This CDR3 spans 13 amino acids. V lost 4 bases, J lost 3 bases, and 3 bases stayed unmatched. Germline loops: CDR1 KGHSH, CDR2 LQKENI. In DNA form, the CDR3 reads TGTGCCAGCTCACAGGGGGCGGTCTACGAGCAGTACTTC. Amino acid sequence: CASSQGAVYEQYF.

This clonotype was counted many times. This chain connects TRBV28 to TRBJ2-6; D is unclear. V gave up 9 bases and J gave up 4 bases, with 10 bases separating them. In germline, CDR1 is MDHEN, CDR2 SYDVKM. CDR3 length: 13 amino acids. The CDR3 nucleotides are TGTGCCAGTACAGCTTGGGGGGCCAACGTCCTGACTTTC. This codes for CASTAWGANVLTF.

In the case of this clonotype: This likely traces to a read error, being one base from a far larger clone. The genes are TRBV9 and TRBJ2-7; 7 bases line up with TRBD2. CDR1 is SGDLS and CDR2 is YYNGEE in the germline V gene. The CDR3 is 14 amino acids. With 0 bases clipped from V and 7 bases from J, the junction kept 7 bases outside the gene matches. CDR3 coding DNA: TGTGCCAGCAGCGTAGTGGCGGGAGCGAATGAGCAGTACTTC. It specifies CASSVVAGANEQYF.

The J gene is TRBJ2-3, the V gene TRBV14; tentatively, D is TRBD1 (6 bases). The CDR3 has 16 residues. Trimming cost V 4 bases and J 1 base, with 15 bases left between them. Germline V gene data show CDR1 as SGHDN and CDR2 as FVKESK. CDR3 DNA sequence: TGTGCCAGCAGCCTCCTGACAGGTTCGGGCACAGATACGCAGTATTTT. This gives the protein CASSLLTGSGTDTQYF.

This clonotype was seen a few times. This chain links TRBV10-3 with TRBJ2-2, with D hard to call. The length of the CDR3 is 12 residues. The V gene's germline CDR1 is ENHRY and CDR2 SYGVKD. The V end lost 5 bases, the J end lost 6 bases, and 7 bases lay between the germline ends. The CDR3, as DNA: TGTGCCATCAGTCCCCGGGCCGGGGAGCTGTTTTTT. It specifies CAISPRAGELFF.

This clonotype was seen at least ten times. The chain couples TRBV5-5 to TRBJ2-2; the D is unclear. The CDR3 runs 13 residues. CDR1 is SGHKS and CDR2 is YYEKEE in the germline V gene (reference sequence). The V gene lost 4 bases and the J gene lost 4 bases, with 8 bases spanning the gap. The CDR3 region has the DNA TGTGCCAGCAGCCTGGTGTTCACCGGGGAGCTGTTTTTT. Translated, it gives CASSLVFTGELFF.

In its sample, this clonotype was seen many times. This chain connects TRBV20-1 to TRBJ2-2; D is unresolved. V dropped 3 bases and J dropped 1 base, with 9 bases sitting between them. Germline V CDR1 and CDR2: DFQATT, SNEGSKA (reference sequence). The CDR3 has 14 residues. The CDR3 region has the DNA TGCAGTGCTAGTAGACCAGGGAACACCGGGGAGCTGTTTTTT. This sequence encodes CSASRPGNTGELFF.